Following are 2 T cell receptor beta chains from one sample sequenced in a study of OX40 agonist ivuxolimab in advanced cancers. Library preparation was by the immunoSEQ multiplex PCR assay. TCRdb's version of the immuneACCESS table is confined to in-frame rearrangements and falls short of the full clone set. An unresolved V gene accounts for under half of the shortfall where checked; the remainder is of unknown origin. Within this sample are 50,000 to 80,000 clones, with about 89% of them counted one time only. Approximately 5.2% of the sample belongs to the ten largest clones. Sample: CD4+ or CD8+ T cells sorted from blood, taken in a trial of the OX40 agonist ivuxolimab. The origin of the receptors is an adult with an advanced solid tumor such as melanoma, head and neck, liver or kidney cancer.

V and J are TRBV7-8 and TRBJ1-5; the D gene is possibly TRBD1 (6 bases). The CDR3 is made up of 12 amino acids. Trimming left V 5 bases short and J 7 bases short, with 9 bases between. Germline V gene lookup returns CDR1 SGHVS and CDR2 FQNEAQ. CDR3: CASSEQGQPQHF. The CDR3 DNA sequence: TGTGCCAGCAGCGAGCAGGGGCAGCCCCAGCATTTT.

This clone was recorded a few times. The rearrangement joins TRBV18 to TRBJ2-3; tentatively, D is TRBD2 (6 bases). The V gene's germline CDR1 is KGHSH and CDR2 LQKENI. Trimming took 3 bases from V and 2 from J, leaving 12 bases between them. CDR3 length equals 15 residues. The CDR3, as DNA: TGTGCCAGCTCACCGTCGGGGGATCTCACAGATACGCAGTATTTT. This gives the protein CASSPSGDLTDTQYF. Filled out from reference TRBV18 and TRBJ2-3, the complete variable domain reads NAGVMQNPRHLVRRRGQEARLRCSPMKGHSHVYWYRQLPEEGLKFMVYLQKENIIDESGMPKERFSAEFPKEGPSILRIQQVVRGDSAAYFCASSPSGDLTDTQYFGPGTRLTVL.